The 19 T cell receptor beta chains listed next were all sequenced from one sample in a study of cytomegalovirus exposure and HLA in healthy donors. The protocol was immunoSEQ multiplex PCR, while the TCRdb copy is restricted to in-frame clones and leaves out a portion. In the table there are 150,000 to 200,000 clones, roughly 80% of which are singletons. Sequenced: PBMCs. The receptors derive from a man younger than 45 in good health and CMV-seropositive.

The J gene is TRBJ1-4, the V gene TRBV5-4; 9 bases align to TRBD1. The CDR3 loop spans 15 amino acids. Germline V gene data show CDR1 as SGHNT and CDR2 as YYREEE (reference sequence). V lost 4 bases to trimming and J lost 6 bases; unmatched junction nucleotides: 7. The CDR3 reads CASSRNRGRHEKLFF. The CDR3 nucleotides read TGTGCCAGCAGCCGGAACAGGGGGCGCCATGAAAAACTGTTTTTT.

The rearrangement links TRBV18 to TRBJ2-1; 8 positions agree with TRBD1. The CDR3 is 14 residues long. Trimming removed 3 bases from V and 8 bases from J; junction bases left unmatched: 6. Germline V gives CDR1 KGHSH, CDR2 LQKENI. The CDR3 nucleotides are TGTGCCAGCTCACCCCCCGCAGGGGGCGATGAGCAGTTCTTC. This sequence encodes CASSPPAGGDEQFF.

The chain employs TRBV7-2 and TRBJ2-1, with TRBD2 identical over 11 bases. The CDR3 is 15 amino acids. CDR1 is SGHTA, CDR2 FQGNSA, per germline. After removal of 5 bases from V and 10 bases from J, the junction contained 10 bases not matched to a gene. CDR3 DNA sequence: TGTGCCAGCAGCGAAACTAGCGGGGGCCGCCGGGAGCAGTTCTTC. Translating it yields CASSETSGGRREQFF.

The gene calls are TRBV18 and TRBJ2-1; no clear D. V lost 0 bases and J lost 5, with 8 bases in between. Germline lookup yields CDR1 KGHSH and CDR2 LQKENI. CDR3 length: 14 residues. CDR3 coding DNA: TGTGCCAGCTCACCACCGTCAGGTCACAATGAGCAGTTCTTC. Translated, it gives CASSPPSGHNEQFF.

The rearrangement links TRBV28 to TRBJ1-5; 7 bases are shared with TRBD1. J gave up 6 bases and V 3 bases, and 11 bases lay outside the gene matches. CDR3 size: 16 residues. Germline CDR1 and CDR2: MDHEN and SYDVKM. The CDR3 reads CASSFASRGTSQPQHF. DNA for the CDR3: TGTGCCAGCAGTTTCGCCTCCAGGGGGACGAGTCAGCCCCAGCATTTT.

The rearrangement uses TRBV28 and TRBJ1-1; a possible D gene is TRBD1 (6 bases). Germline V CDR1 and CDR2: MDHEN, SYDVKM. V dropped 7 bases and J dropped 4 bases, with 19 bases sitting between them. The CDR3 is made up of 15 amino acids. CDR3 nucleotide sequence: TGTGCCAGCACCGACCCCGGGGGGCGAGGCACTGAAGCTTTCTTT. Translated, it gives CASTDPGGRGTEAFF.

The CDR3 spells CASSEGTSGDGEQFF. The CDR3 coding sequence is TGTGCCAGCAGTGAAGGGACTAGCGGGGACGGTGAGCAGTTCTTC. V and J are TRBV6-4 and TRBJ2-1, with TRBD2 matching 13 bases. Trimming took 3 bases from V and 9 from J; bases not matched to a gene: 5. The CDR3 loop spans 15 amino acids. Germline loops: CDR1 MRHNA, CDR2 SNTAGT.

The chain employs TRBV18 and TRBJ1-3, with a tentative D call TRBD1 (5 bases). Trimming left V 5 bases short and J 0 bases short, with 14 bases between. Per germline, CDR1 KGHSH and CDR2 LQKENI. The CDR3 sequence is 16 residues long. In DNA form, the CDR3 reads TGTGCCAGCTCATCACAGACAGAGAGCTCTGGAAACACCATATATTTT. This sequence encodes CASSSQTESSGNTIYF.

The table lists this clone with a count of one. This sequence joins TRBV23-1 and TRBJ2-7; D gene ambiguous. TRBV23-1 is recorded as an ORF, its role being uncertain. V was trimmed by 2 bases and J by 3 bases, leaving 17 bases between them. The CDR3 extends over 16 amino acids. The CDR3: CASSQVLALHRYEQYF. CDR3 nucleotides: TGCGCCAGCAGTCAAGTTCTCGCTTTACACCGCTACGAGCAGTACTTC.

The V gene is TRBV6-5, the J gene TRBJ2-7; TRBD2 agrees at 8 bases. V trimming: 5 bases; J trimming: 1 base; junction bases outside the gene matches: 7. CDR3 length: 15 amino acids. Germline CDR1 MNHEY, CDR2 SVGAGI. The CDR3 DNA is TGTGCCAGCAGTCTAAGCGGGAGTGGGTCCTACGAGCAGTACTTC. Protein: CASSLSGSGSYEQYF.

Only one count was recorded for this clone. This sequence joins TRBV19 and TRBJ2-5, with D possibly TRBD1 on 5 matching bases. The CDR3 spans 13 residues. V lost 6 bases and J 5 bases, leaving 13 bases between the germline ends. CDR1 LNHDA and CDR2 SQIVND come from the germline V gene (reference sequence). CDR3 residues: CASSQSGWETQYF. CDR3 nucleotides: TGTGCCAGTAGCCAATCAGGGTGGGAGACCCAGTACTTC.

The rearrangement links TRBV7-2 to TRBJ2-5; D is undetermined. V was shortened by 3 bases and J by 4 bases, with 3 bases between the two germline ends. CDR1 and CDR2 from the germline V gene are SGHTA and FQGNSA. The CDR3 loop spans 11 amino acids. The CDR3 coding sequence is TGTGCCAGCAGCTTCTTAGAGACCCAGTACTTC. This codes for CASSFLETQYF.

The chain carries TRBV9 and TRBJ1-1; D gene ambiguous. Per germline, CDR1 SGDLS and CDR2 YYNGEE. Trimming took 2 bases from V and 5 from J, leaving 10 bases between them. The CDR3 contains 13 residues. CDR3 DNA: TGTGCCAGCAGCGTGACCCCGGAGACTGAAGCTTTCTTT. It translates to CASSVTPETEAFF.

The V gene is TRBV7-2, the J gene TRBJ2-5; TRBD2 matches at 7 bases. This CDR3 spans 16 amino acids. Trimming removed 5 bases from V and 5 bases from J; junction bases left unmatched: 14. Germline CDR1 is SGHTA and CDR2 is FQGNSA. CDR3 sequence reads: CASSARPREKGETQYF. CDR3 in DNA: TGTGCCAGCAGCGCCCGCCCGCGGGAGAAGGGGGAGACCCAGTACTTC.

The V gene is TRBV4-1, the J gene TRBJ2-7; D ambiguous. V was cut by 1 base and J by 4 bases, with 11 bases left in between. Germline loops: CDR1 MGHRA, CDR2 YSYEKL. The CDR3 totals 14 residues. CDR3 protein: CASSQVSEEYEQYF. CDR3 in DNA: TGCGCCAGCAGCCAAGTGTCAGAGGAATACGAGCAGTACTTC.

V and J are TRBV20-1 and TRBJ2-1; TRBD2 aligns across 7 bases. Germline CDR1 reads DFQATT; CDR2 reads SNEGSKA (reference sequence). Trimming removed 6 bases from V and 10 bases from J; junction bases left unmatched: 6. CDR3 size: 11 residues. As DNA, the CDR3 is TGCAGTGCCGACACTAGCGTGGAGCAGTTCTTC. This gives the protein CSADTSVEQFF.

The genes are TRBV7-3 and TRBJ2-1; D unresolved. The CDR3 is made up of 14 amino acids. Trimming stripped 3 bases from V and 4 bases from J, with 10 bases between. CDR1 and CDR2 (germline): SGHTA, FQGTGA. CDR3 coding DNA: TGTGCCAGCAGCTTTTTCGGAGAATACAATGAGCAGTTCTTC. Translation gives CASSFFGEYNEQFF. Looking up the rest from reference TRBV7-3 and TRBJ2-1 gives the full variable domain: GAGVSQTPSNKVTEKGKYVELRCDPISGHTALYWYRQSLGQGPEFLIYFQGTGAADDSGLPNDRFFAVRPEGSVSTLKIQRTERGDSAVYLCASSFFGEYNEQFFGPGTRLTVL.

The chain couples TRBV10-2 to TRBJ2-4; maybe TRBD1 (5 bases). V lost 4 bases and J lost 4, with 17 bases in between. The germline gives CDR1 WSHSY, CDR2 SAAADI. CDR3 size: 16 residues. The CDR3 sequence: CASSVRTYPPKNIQYF. CDR3 DNA sequence: TGCGCCAGCAGTGTACGGACATACCCTCCTAAAAACATTCAGTACTTC.

The chain carries TRBV2 and TRBJ2-7; TRBD2 is a possible D gene (6 bases). CDR3 length: 12 residues. Germline CDR1 is SNHLY and CDR2 is FYNNEI. The V end was cut by 6 bases, the J end by 3 bases, with 9 bases between. CDR3 in amino acids: CASSGGSYEQYF. The CDR3 DNA sequence: TGTGCCAGCAGCGGGGGAAGCTACGAGCAGTACTTC.